This T cell receptor beta chain was obtained from a study of cytomegalovirus exposure and HLA in healthy donors. As regards this clone: The antigen remains unidentified.

PCR used 60 Vbeta primers and 13 Jbeta primers. Assay used: immunoSEQ multiplex PCR; TCRdb lists only in-frame clones, some missing. Found here are over 150,000 clones, roughly 85% of them singletons; the top ten hold under 2.5%. Germline CDR1 reads KGHSH; CDR2 reads LQKENI. This CDR3 has 15 residues. The ends lost 1 base at V and 6 bases at J; junction bases unmatched: 2. Findings and caveats of the study: In a later analysis, DRB1 alleles had the most associated TCRs; HLA-C alleles the fewest. Researchers reported from a later analysis that most CMV-associated TCR beta chains appeared HLA-restricted. Indistinguishability led to the exclusion of some V segments, TRBV6-2 and TRBV6-3 included. Among donors in an Asian-associated ancestry cluster, a later analysis reportedly found fewer N-insertions than the roughly 700-donor mean.

Sample: PBMCs. The chain is built from TRBV18 and TRBJ2-7, with TRBD2 matching 14 bases. This TCR was sampled from a man in his forties or fifties in good health and CMV-seronegative. As DNA, the CDR3 is TGTGCCAGCTCACCACTCGGACTAGCGGGAGGCGAGCAGTACTTC. Translating gives CASSPLGLAGGEQYF.